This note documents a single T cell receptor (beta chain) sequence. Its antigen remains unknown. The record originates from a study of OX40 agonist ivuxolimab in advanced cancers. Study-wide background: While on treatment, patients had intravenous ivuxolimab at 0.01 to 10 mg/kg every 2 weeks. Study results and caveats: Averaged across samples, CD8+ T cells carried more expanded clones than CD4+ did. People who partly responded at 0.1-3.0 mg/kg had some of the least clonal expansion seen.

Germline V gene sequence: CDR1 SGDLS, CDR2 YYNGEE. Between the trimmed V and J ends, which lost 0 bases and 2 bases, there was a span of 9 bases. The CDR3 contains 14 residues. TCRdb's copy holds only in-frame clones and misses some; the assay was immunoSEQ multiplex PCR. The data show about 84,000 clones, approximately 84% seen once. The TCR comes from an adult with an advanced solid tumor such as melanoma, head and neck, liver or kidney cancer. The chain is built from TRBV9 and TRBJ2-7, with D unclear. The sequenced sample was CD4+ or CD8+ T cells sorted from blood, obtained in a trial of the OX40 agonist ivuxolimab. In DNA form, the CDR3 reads TGTGCCAGCAGCGTAGGTGCAGCTACCTACGAGCAGTACTTC. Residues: CASSVGAATYEQYF.